These 8 T cell receptor beta chains were all obtained from the same sample, sequenced in a study of CDR3 diversity in severe acne (dated by TCRdb to 2018 to 2020). To prepare the library, PCR was applied. Sequencing used an Illumina HiSeq 2000. TCRdb reran the public reads through fastp at Q25 and MiXCR, keeping productive beta chains. Rows merge per CDR3 protein into single entries with the most common DNA and genes. In all, the sample holds fewer than 90,000 distinct CDR3 sequences, and less than 65% of those were seen once. The ten largest make up about 9.9% of the sample. Sequencing input: blood. These receptors were collected from a male donor with severe acne vulgaris.

The sample holds a few counts of this clonotype. This chain links TRBV6-5 with TRBJ1-3, with TRBD1 matching 8 bases. CDR1 is MNHEY, CDR2 SVGAGI, per germline. The CDR3 spans 16 residues. The J segment lost 0 bases and the V segment lost 7 bases, leaving 8 bases of the junction unmatched. The CDR3 DNA follows: TGTGCCAGCAAGTTGGACAGGGATCGCTCTGGAAACACCATATATTTT. As protein: CASKLDRDRSGNTIYF.

This clonotype was seen a handful of times. The chain employs TRBV30 and TRBJ2-7; no definite D call. CDR1 GTSNPN and CDR2 SVGIG come from the germline V gene (reference sequence). This CDR3 has 13 residues. V lost 1 base, J lost 2 bases, and 9 bases lay in between. CDR3 bases: TGTGCCTGGAGTGGGCGCCCACCCTACGAGCAGTACTTC. Translation gives CAWSGRPPYEQYF.

The rearrangement joins TRBV7-2 to TRBJ1-5, with a tentative D call TRBD1 (5 bases). This CDR3 has 15 residues. CDR1 is SGHTA and CDR2 is FQGNSA in the germline V gene. V was pared by 1 base and J by 0 bases, with 7 bases between. The CDR3, as DNA: TGTGCCAGCAGCTTAGGGACAAGTAGCAATCAGCCCCAGCATTTT. This codes for CASSLGTSSNQPQHF.

The V call is TRBV25-1, the J call TRBJ1-4, with no clear D. From germline, CDR1 is MGHDK and CDR2 SYGVNS. The CDR3 totals 16 residues. The V end lost 1 base, the J end lost 4 bases, and 13 bases lay between the germline ends. CDR3 in DNA: TGTGCCAGCAGTGAATCGGCCGACCAGCTTAATGAAAAACTGTTTTTT. This sequence encodes CASSESADQLNEKLFF.

This clonotype was seen ten or more times. CDR3 sequence reads: CASSESIQETQYF. The CDR3 nucleotides read TGTGCCAGCAGCGAGTCAATCCAAGAGACCCAGTACTTC. The chain carries TRBV5-6 and TRBJ2-5; D is ambiguous. V was clipped by 4 bases and J by 1 base, with 8 bases between them. The CDR3 spans 13 residues. Germline CDR1 and CDR2: SGHDT and YYEEEE. The full variable domain, with the rest looked up from reference TRBV5-6 and TRBJ2-5, is DAGVTQSPTHLIKTRGQQVTLRCSPKSGHDTVSWYQQALGQGPQFIFQYYEEEERQRGNFPDRFSGHQFPNYSSELNVNALLLGDSALYLCASSESIQETQYFGPGTRLLVL.

This clonotype was seen at least ten times. The V gene is TRBV7-8, the J gene TRBJ2-6, with TRBD1 matching over 9 bases. Trimming removed 5 bases from V and 0 bases from J; junction bases left unmatched: 8. CDR3 length: 18 amino acids. Germline assignment: CDR1 SGHVS and CDR2 FQNEAQ. CDR3 sequence: CASSPQGQGSSGANVLTF. The CDR3 region has the DNA TGTGCCAGCAGCCCCCAGGGACAGGGATCCTCTGGGGCCAACGTCCTGACTTTC.

The chain links TRBV7-2 to TRBJ1-2; possible D gene TRBD1, 5 bases. V lost 5 bases and J 3 bases, leaving 13 bases between the germline ends. The CDR3 loop spans 14 amino acids. CDR1 is SGHTA and CDR2 is FQGNSA in the germline V gene. The DNA of the CDR3 is TGTGCCAGCAGCCCCGGGGGGGTAGACTATGGCTACACCTTC. As protein: CASSPGGVDYGYTF.

Concerning this clonotype: A read error is possible here, since a much larger clone lies one base away. The rearrangement uses TRBV2 and TRBJ1-2; D is uncertain. This CDR3 region has 13 residues. CDR1 SNHLY and CDR2 FYNNEI come from the germline V gene. This CDR3 reads CASSLDGNCGYTF. Written as DNA, the CDR3 is TGTGCCAGCAGTTTGGACGGTAACTGTGGCTACACCTTC.